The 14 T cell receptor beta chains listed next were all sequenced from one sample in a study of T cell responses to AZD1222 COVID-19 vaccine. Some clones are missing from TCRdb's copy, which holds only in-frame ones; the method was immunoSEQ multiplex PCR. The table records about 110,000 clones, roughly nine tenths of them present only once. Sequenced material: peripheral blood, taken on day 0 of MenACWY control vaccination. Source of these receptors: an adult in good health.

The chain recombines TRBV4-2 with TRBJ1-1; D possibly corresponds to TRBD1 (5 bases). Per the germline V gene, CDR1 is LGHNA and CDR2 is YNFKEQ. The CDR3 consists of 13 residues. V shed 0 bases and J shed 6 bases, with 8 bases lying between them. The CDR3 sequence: CASSQEGHAEAFF. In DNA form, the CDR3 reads TGTGCCAGCAGCCAAGAAGGACACGCTGAAGCTTTCTTT.

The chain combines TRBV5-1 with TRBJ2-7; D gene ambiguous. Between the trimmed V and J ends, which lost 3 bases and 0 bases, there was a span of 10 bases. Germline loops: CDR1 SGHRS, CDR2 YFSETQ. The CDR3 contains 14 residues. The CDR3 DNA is TGCGCCAGCAGCTCTCGACCGGACTCCTACGAGCAGTACTTC. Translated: CASSSRPDSYEQYF.

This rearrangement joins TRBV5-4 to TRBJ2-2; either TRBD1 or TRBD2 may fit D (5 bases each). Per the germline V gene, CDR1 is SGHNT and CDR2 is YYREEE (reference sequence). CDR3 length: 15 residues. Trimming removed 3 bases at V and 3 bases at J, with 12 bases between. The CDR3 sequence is CASSSGTRDTGELFF. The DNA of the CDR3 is TGTGCCAGCAGCTCAGGGACGAGGGACACCGGGGAGCTGTTTTTT.

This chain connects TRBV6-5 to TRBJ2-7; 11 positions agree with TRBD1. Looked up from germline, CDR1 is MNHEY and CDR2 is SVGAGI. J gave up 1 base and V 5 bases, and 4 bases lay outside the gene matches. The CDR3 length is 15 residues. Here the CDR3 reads CASSPGTGGSYEQYF. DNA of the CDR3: TGTGCCAGCAGTCCCGGGACAGGGGGATCCTACGAGCAGTACTTC.

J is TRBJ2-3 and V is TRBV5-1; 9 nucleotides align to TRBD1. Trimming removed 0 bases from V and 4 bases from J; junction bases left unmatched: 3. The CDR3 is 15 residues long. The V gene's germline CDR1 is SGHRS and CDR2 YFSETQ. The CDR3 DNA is TGCGCCAGCAGCTTGGCCGGACAGGGGTCAGATACGCAGTATTTT. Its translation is CASSLAGQGSDTQYF.

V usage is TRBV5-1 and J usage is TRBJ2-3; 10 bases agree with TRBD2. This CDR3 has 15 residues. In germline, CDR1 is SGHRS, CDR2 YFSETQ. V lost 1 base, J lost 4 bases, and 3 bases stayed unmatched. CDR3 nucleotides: TGCGCCAGCAGCTTGCTCAGCGGGGGGGCAGATACGCAGTATTTT. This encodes CASSLLSGGADTQYF. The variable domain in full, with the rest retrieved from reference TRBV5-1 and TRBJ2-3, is KAGVTQTPRYLIKTRGQQVTLSCSPISGHRSVSWYQQTPGQGLQFLFEYFSETQRNKGNFPGRFSGRQFSNSRSEMNVSTLELGDSALYLCASSLLSGGADTQYFGPGTRLTVL.

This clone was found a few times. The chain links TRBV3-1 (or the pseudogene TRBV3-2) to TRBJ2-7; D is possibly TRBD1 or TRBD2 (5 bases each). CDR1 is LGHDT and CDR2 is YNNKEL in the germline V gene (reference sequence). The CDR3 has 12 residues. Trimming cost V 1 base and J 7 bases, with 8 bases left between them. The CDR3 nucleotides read TGTGCCAGCAGCCAAGGGGGCGGGGAGCAGTACTTC. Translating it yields CASSQGGGEQYF.

The CDR3 region is CASSKGLGRFYEQYF. The CDR3 DNA reads TGTGCCAGTAGTAAGGGACTGGGCAGATTCTACGAGCAGTACTTC. The chain uses TRBV19 and TRBJ2-7; D perhaps matches TRBD2 (6 bases). CDR3 length: 15 residues. The germline V and J ends were trimmed by 4 bases and 3 bases, with 16 bases remaining between them. In germline, CDR1 is LNHDA, CDR2 SQIVND (reference sequence).

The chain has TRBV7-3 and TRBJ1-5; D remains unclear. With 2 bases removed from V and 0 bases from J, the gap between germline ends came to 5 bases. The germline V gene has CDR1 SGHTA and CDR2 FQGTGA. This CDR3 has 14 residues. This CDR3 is CASSLPGSNQPQHF. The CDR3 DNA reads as TGTGCCAGCAGCTTACCGGGTAGCAATCAGCCCCAGCATTTT. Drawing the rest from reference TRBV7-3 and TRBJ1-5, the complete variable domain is GAGVSQTPSNKVTEKGKYVELRCDPISGHTALYWYRQSLGQGPEFLIYFQGTGAADDSGLPNDRFFAVRPEGSVSTLKIQRTERGDSAVYLCASSLPGSNQPQHFGDGTRLSIL.

The CDR3 is CASRKGQIAQPQHF. In nucleotides, the CDR3 is TGTGCCAGTAGAAAGGGCCAGATTGCTCAGCCCCAGCATTTT. V and J are TRBV19 and TRBJ1-5; D is unresolved. This CDR3 is 14 amino acids long. The germline V gene encodes CDR1 LNHDA and CDR2 SQIVND (reference sequence). V lost 6 bases to trimming and J lost 6 bases, with 15 bases between them.

The CDR3 protein is CASSHRIGHMYGYTF. For the CDR3, the DNA is TGCGCCAGCAGTCATCGGATAGGGCATATGTATGGCTACACCTTC. The chain joins TRBV23-1 to TRBJ1-2, with D unresolved. TRBV23-1 is reported as an ORF; its role is uncertain. The CDR3 totals 15 residues. V lost 3 bases and J lost 5, with 16 bases in between.

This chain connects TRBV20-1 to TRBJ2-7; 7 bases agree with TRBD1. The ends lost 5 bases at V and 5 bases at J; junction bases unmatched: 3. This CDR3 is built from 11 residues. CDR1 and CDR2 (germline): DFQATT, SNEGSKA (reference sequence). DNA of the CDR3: TGCAGTGCTTCACAGGGGAACGAGCAGTACTTC. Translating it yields CSASQGNEQYF.

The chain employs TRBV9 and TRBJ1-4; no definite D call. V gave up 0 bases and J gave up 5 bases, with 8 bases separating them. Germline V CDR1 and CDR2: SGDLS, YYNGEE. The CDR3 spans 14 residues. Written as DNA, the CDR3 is TGTGCCAGCAGCGTAGACGTGGGGAATGAAAAACTGTTTTTT. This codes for CASSVDVGNEKLFF.

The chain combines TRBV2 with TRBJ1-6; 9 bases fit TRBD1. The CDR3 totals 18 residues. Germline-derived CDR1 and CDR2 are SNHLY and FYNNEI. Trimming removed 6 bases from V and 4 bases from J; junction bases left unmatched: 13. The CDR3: CASRRQGGPTSYNSPLHF. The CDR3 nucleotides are TGTGCCAGCAGGAGACAGGGGGGCCCCACATCGTATAATTCACCCCTCCACTTT.